This T cell receptor (beta chain) was identified during a study of cytomegalovirus exposure and HLA in healthy donors. Study-level information: The Caucasian-associated ancestry cluster held over 80% of 300 to 450 genotyped donors.

It was with 60 Vbeta and 13 Jbeta primers that the PCR ran. The data were produced by immunoSEQ multiplex PCR, yet TCRdb's version contains in-frame clones alone and is incomplete. In the table there are about 170,000 clones, approximately 73% of which are singletons. This clone was observed once. Sequencing input: PBMCs. This clonotype was obtained from a woman under 30 in good health and CMV-seropositive.

The DNA for the CDR3 is TGTGCCAGCTCCCGAATGGGATTTTCAGAGGGAACGCAGTATTTT. Its translation: CASSRMGFSEGTQYF. The chain uses TRBV6-5 and TRBJ2-3; maybe TRBD2 (5 bases). The CDR3 spans 15 residues. Germline-derived CDR1 and CDR2 are MNHEY and SVGAGI. Trimming left V 8 bases short and J 9 bases short, with 24 bases between.